This is a list of T cell receptor beta chains from one sample in a study of cytomegalovirus exposure and HLA in healthy donors. Clones were sequenced by immunoSEQ multiplex PCR, and TCRdb holds only the in-frame ones, with some missing. The repertoire holds about 130,000 clones, with over 70% as singletons. Specimen: PBMCs. The receptor set was obtained from a woman between 18 and 29 years old in good health and CMV-seronegative. The CDR3 runs from the conserved cysteine through the conserved F or W. The order of the fields is CDR3 length, V gene, clone size, D gene, J gene, CDR3 protein, CDR3 DNA. A D gene is named only where the DNA matches it firmly. Some rows mark clone size as missing; the rest say once, few, many or name a class of expanded clone.

15	TRBV6-5	NA	NA	TRBJ1-5	CASRAGRYSNQPQHF	TGTGCCAGCAGGGCGGGACGGTATAGCAATCAGCCCCAGCATTTT
14	TRBV29-1	NA	TRBD2	TRBJ2-2	CSASGTSHTGELFF	TGCAGCGCCTCCGGGACTAGTCACACCGGGGAGCTGTTTTTT
13	TRBV11-2	few	NA	TRBJ2-1	CASSLDVRRKQFF	TGTGCCAGCAGCTTAGATGTCAGGAGGAAGCAGTTCTTC
13	TRBV30	NA	TRBD1	TRBJ1-2	CASPGGNDYGYTF	TGTGCCTCCCCAGGGGGCAATGACTATGGCTACACCTTC
15	TRBV14	NA	NA	TRBJ1-1	CASSQRYGGPTEAFF	TGTGCCAGCAGCCAAAGGTACGGGGGGCCCACTGAAGCTTTCTTT
14	TRBV6-5	few	NA	TRBJ1-3	CASGTGTNGNTIYF	TGTGCCAGCGGGACCGGGACAAACGGAAACACCATATATTTT
13	TRBV11-2	NA	NA	TRBJ1-1	CASSLDGNTEAFF	TGTGCCAGCAGCTTAGACGGGAACACTGAAGCTTTCTTT
15	TRBV6-1	once	NA	TRBJ2-3	CASSARTGSTDTQYF	TGTGCCAGCAGTGCACGAACAGGGTCCACAGATACGCAGTATTTT
17	TRBV7-9	NA	TRBD1	TRBJ1-1	CASSPNLGQASNTEAFF	TGTGCCAGCAGCCCTAACCTGGGACAGGCCTCGAACACTGAAGCTTTCTTT
15	TRBV18	NA	NA	TRBJ1-5	CASSRSPGPDQPQHF	TGTGCCAGCTCACGCTCACCAGGGCCAGATCAGCCCCAGCATTTT
11	TRBV29-1	NA	NA	TRBJ1-3	CSVGGANTIYF	TGCAGCGTTGGAGGTGCGAACACCATATATTTT
14	TRBV19	NA	TRBD1	TRBJ1-1	CASSSGTGTTEAFF	TGTGCCAGTAGTTCCGGGACAGGGACCACTGAAGCTTTCTTT
17	TRBV10-2	NA	TRBD2	TRBJ2-7	CASSEGVSGRALYEQYF	TGCGCCAGCAGTGAGGGGGTTAGCGGGAGGGCCTTATACGAGCAGTACTTC
15	TRBV18	NA	NA	TRBJ2-2	CASSPPVGGTGELFF	TGTGCCAGCTCACCACCAGTAGGGGGCACCGGGGAGCTGTTTTTT
15	TRBV7-7	NA	NA	TRBJ2-7	CASSPRPDSSYEQYF	TGTGCCAGCAGCCCACGCCCGGACAGCTCCTACGAGCAGTACTTC
13	TRBV4-1	NA	NA	TRBJ2-1	CASSQVTGYEQFF	TGCGCCAGCAGCCAAGTAACAGGATATGAGCAGTTCTTC
13	TRBV29-1	NA	NA	TRBJ1-3	CSVAAGSGNTIYF	TGCAGCGTCGCCGCCGGGTCTGGAAACACCATATATTTT
15	TRBV7-6	NA	NA	TRBJ2-1	CASSLAGDNGNEQFF	TGTGCCAGCAGCTTAGCGGGAGATAACGGCAATGAGCAGTTCTTC
14	TRBV6-1	NA	NA	TRBJ2-1	CASSEDRVIDEQFF	TGTGCCAGCAGTGAAGACAGGGTAATCGATGAGCAGTTCTTC
14	TRBV19	NA	NA	TRBJ1-4	CASSISTWRQKLFF	TGTGCCAGTAGTATCTCCACCTGGAGGCAAAAACTGTTTTTT
13	TRBV27	NA	NA	TRBJ1-5	CASSFLSNQPQHF	TGTGCCAGCAGTTTCCTTAGCAATCAGCCCCAGCATTTT
14	TRBV15	NA	NA	TRBJ1-2	CATSPRVSTIGYTF	TGTGCCACCAGCCCGAGGGTCTCAACTATTGGCTACACCTTC
13	TRBV5-8	NA	NA	TRBJ2-7	CASSLAIYGEQYF	TGTGCCAGCAGCTTGGCCATTTACGGCGAGCAGTACTTC
14	TRBV11-2	NA	NA	TRBJ1-1	CASSLEQGFTEAFF	TGTGCCAGCAGCTTGGAGCAGGGTTTCACTGAAGCTTTCTTT
18	TRBV30	NA	TRBD2	TRBJ2-1	CAWRVVASGMSSYNEQFF	TGTGCCTGGAGGGTTGTAGCTAGCGGGATGAGCTCCTACAATGAGCAGTTCTTC
14	TRBV23-1	NA	TRBD2	TRBJ2-5	CASSRTSGGETQYF	TGCGCCAGCAGTCGGACTAGCGGGGGCGAGACCCAGTACTTC
10	TRBV29-1	NA	NA	TRBJ2-5	CSAGTETQYF	TGCAGCGCCGGTACAGAGACCCAGTACTTC
14	TRBV5-6	NA	TRBD2	TRBJ2-1	CASSLGGLVFEQFF	TGTGCCAGCAGCTTGGGGGGACTAGTCTTTGAGCAGTTCTTC
12	TRBV15	NA	NA	TRBJ2-5	CATSRDQETQYF	TGTGCCACCAGCAGAGATCAGGAGACCCAGTACTTC
16	TRBV6-6	NA	TRBD1	TRBJ2-2	CASSPPADRGTGELFF	TGTGCCAGCAGCCCGCCCGCCGACAGGGGCACCGGGGAGCTGTTTTTT
15	TRBV18	NA	NA	TRBJ2-5	CASSPYDSRQETQYF	TGTGCCAGCTCACCATACGACAGCCGGCAAGAGACCCAGTACTTC
14	TRBV4-1	NA	NA	TRBJ1-2	CASSQDAVSYGYTF	TGCGCCAGCAGCCAAGATGCAGTCTCCTATGGCTACACCTTC
15	TRBV5-6	NA	NA	TRBJ2-1	CASSPSGSSYNEQFF	TGTGCCAGCAGCCCCTCCGGGAGCTCCTACAATGAGCAGTTCTTC
15	TRBV19	NA	NA	TRBJ1-2	CASRPTDPANYGYTF	TGTGCCAGTAGACCGACAGATCCTGCTAACTATGGCTACACCTTC
13	TRBV27	NA	TRBD1	TRBJ2-3	CASSLIRGSTQYF	TGTGCCAGCAGTTTAATCAGGGGGAGTACGCAGTATTTT
13	TRBV19	few	NA	TRBJ1-5	CASRGEGGQPQHF	TGTGCCAGTAGAGGGGAGGGGGGTCAGCCCCAGCATTTT
13	TRBV7-9	few	NA	TRBJ1-1	CASSSTTNTEAFF	TGTGCCAGCAGCTCGACAACGAACACTGAAGCTTTCTTT
15	TRBV4-1	NA	TRBD1	TRBJ1-1	CASSQETGVNTEAFF	TGCGCCAGCAGCCAAGAGACAGGGGTAAACACTGAAGCTTTCTTT
14	TRBV10-1	once	NA	TRBJ2-7	CASRIKRKSYEQYF	TGCGCCAGCAGGATAAAGCGGAAATCCTACGAGCAGTACTTC
16	TRBV15	NA	NA	TRBJ2-1	CATSRDGKGGYNEQFF	TGTGCCACCAGCAGAGATGGGAAGGGGGGGTACAATGAGCAGTTCTTC
15	TRBV28	NA	NA	TRBJ1-5	CASSLEGEPTQPQHF	TGTGCCAGCAGTTTAGAGGGGGAACCGACTCAGCCCCAGCATTTT
15	TRBV4-1	NA	TRBD1	TRBJ1-2	CASSQGQGSIYGYTF	TGCGCCAGCAGCCAGGGACAGGGTTCCATATATGGCTACACCTTC
15	TRBV19	NA	TRBD1	TRBJ1-5	CASRTGGTSNQPQHF	TGTGCCAGTAGGACAGGGGGGACCAGCAATCAGCCCCAGCATTTT
14	TRBV5-1	NA	TRBD1	TRBJ1-1	CASSSGQGNTEAFF	TGCGCCAGCAGCTCGGGACAGGGGAACACTGAAGCTTTCTTT
14	TRBV7-9	NA	TRBD1	TRBJ1-2	CASSKTAGGYGYTF	TGTGCCAGCAGCAAAACGGCAGGGGGCTATGGCTACACCTTC